A single TCR beta chain is shown here with its context. These data belong to a study of T cell changes during pregnancy in multiple sclerosis. TCRdb keeps only in-frame clones here, not all; method: immunoSEQ multiplex PCR. This table holds tens of thousands of clones, 80% to 95% found once. The germline CDR1 and CDR2 sequences are SGHRS and YFSETQ. The CDR3 extends over 16 amino acids. Trimming removed 4 bases from V and 0 bases from J, with 15 bases in between. The chain has TRBV5-1 and TRBJ2-3, with a weak D call TRBD1 (6 bases). This TCR derives from a female donor with multiple sclerosis, enrolled in a pregnancy study. Sequenced material: peripheral blood, taken in the second trimester of pregnancy. The CDR3 spells CASSRDIGTSTDTQYF. DNA for the CDR3: TGCGCCAGCAGCCGGGACATTGGAACTAGCACAGATACGCAGTATTTT.